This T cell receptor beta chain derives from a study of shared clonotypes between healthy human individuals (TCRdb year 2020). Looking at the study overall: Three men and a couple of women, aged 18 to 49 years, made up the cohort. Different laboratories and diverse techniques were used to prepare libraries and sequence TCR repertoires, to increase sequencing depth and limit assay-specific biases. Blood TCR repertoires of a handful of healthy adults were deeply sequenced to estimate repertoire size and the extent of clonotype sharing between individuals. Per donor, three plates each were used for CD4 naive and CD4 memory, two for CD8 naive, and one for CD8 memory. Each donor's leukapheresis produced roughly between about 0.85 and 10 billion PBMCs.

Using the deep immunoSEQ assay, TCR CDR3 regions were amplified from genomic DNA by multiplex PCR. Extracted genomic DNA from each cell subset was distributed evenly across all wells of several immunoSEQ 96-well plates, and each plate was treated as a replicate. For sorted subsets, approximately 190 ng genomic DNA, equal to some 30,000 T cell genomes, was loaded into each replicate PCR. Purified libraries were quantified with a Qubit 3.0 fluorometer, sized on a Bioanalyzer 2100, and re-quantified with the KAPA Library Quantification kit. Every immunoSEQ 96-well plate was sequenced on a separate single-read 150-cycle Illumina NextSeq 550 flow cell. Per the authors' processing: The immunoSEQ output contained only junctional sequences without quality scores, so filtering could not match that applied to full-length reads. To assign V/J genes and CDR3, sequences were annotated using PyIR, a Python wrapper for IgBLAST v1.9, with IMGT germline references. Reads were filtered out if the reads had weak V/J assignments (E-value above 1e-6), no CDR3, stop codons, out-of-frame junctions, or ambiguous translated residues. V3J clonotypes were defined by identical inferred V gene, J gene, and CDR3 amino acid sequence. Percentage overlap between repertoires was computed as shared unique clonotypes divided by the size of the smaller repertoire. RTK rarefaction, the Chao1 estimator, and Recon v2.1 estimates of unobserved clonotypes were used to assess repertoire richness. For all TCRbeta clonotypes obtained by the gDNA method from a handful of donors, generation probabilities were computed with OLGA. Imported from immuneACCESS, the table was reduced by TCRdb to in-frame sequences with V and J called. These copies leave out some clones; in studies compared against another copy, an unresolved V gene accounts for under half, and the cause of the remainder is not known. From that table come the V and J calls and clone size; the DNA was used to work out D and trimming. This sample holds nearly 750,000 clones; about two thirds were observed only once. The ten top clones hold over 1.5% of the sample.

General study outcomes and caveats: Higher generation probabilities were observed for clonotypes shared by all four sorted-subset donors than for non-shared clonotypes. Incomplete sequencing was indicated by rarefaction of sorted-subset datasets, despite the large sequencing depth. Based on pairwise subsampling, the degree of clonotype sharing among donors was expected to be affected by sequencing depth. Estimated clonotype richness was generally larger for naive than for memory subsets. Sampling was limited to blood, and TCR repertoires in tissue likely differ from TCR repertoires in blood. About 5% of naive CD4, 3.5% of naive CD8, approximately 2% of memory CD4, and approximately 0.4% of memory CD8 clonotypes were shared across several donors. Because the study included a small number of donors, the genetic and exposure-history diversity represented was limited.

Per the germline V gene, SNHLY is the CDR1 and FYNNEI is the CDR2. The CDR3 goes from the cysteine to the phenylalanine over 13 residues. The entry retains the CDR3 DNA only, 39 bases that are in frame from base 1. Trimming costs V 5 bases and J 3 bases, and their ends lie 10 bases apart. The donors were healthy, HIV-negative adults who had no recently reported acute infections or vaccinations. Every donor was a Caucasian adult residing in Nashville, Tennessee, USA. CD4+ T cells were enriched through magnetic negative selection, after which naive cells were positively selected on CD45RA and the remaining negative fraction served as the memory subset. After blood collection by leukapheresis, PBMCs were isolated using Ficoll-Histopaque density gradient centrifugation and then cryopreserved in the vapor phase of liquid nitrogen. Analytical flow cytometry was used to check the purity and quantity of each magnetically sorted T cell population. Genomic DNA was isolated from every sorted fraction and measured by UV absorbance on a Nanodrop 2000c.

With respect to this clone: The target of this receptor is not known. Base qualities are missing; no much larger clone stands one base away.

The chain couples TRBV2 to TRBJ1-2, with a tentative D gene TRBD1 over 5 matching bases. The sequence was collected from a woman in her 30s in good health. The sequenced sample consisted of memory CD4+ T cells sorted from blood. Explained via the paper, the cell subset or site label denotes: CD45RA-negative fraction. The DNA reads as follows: TGTGCCAGCAGTCCCAGGGTTCACTATGGCTACACCTTC. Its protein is CASSPRVHYGYTF.